A single sample is the source of the 19 T cell receptor beta chains below, sequenced in a study of cytomegalovirus exposure and HLA in healthy donors. This PCR relied on a set of 60 Vbeta primers and 13 Jbeta primers. Generated by immunoSEQ multiplex PCR, the TCRdb table keeps only in-frame clones and is missing some. The data hold about 120,000 clones, with about 80% observed a single time. Sequencing was carried out using PBMCs. The source is a female donor in good health and CMV-seropositive.

The rearrangement joins TRBV2 to TRBJ2-1, with TRBD2 identical over 12 bases. Per germline, CDR1 SNHLY and CDR2 FYNNEI. V lost 10 bases and J lost 7; bases outside the gene matches: 5. This CDR3 spans 13 amino acids. The CDR3 DNA sequence: TGTGCCACCACGGGACTAGCGGGTAATGAGCAGTTCTTC. Amino acids: CATTGLAGNEQFF.

J is TRBJ1-1 and V is TRBV30; a weak D match, TRBD1 (6 bases). Trimming left V 0 bases short and J 1 base short, with 12 bases between. The V gene's germline CDR1 is GTSNPN and CDR2 SVGIG (reference sequence). This CDR3 contains 15 residues. In DNA form, the CDR3 reads TGTGCCTGGAGTGTACAGGGACGTAGGAACACTGAAGCTTTCTTT. Its translation: CAWSVQGRRNTEAFF.

The chain employs TRBV5-1 and TRBJ2-1, with 10 bases lining up with TRBD1. The CDR3 has 15 amino acids. Trimming cost V 4 bases and J 7 bases; bases outside gene matches: 8. The germline V gene has CDR1 SGHRS and CDR2 YFSETQ. CDR3 residues: CASSTGQGQGNEQFF. The CDR3 DNA reads TGCGCCAGCAGCACGGGACAGGGGCAGGGAAATGAGCAGTTCTTC.

This clone has a handful of counts. The chain uses TRBV28 and TRBJ1-1; the match to TRBD1 covers 10 bases. Germline V lookup: CDR1 MDHEN, CDR2 SYDVKM. V lost 7 bases, J lost 11 bases, and 13 bases stayed unmatched. This CDR3 spans 14 amino acids. CDR3 region: CASIKRQGAQLAFF. In DNA form, the CDR3 reads TGTGCCAGCATCAAGAGACAGGGGGCTCAGTTGGCTTTCTTT.

As for this clone: Other DNA sequences from this sample encode an identical CDR3 as well. The V gene is TRBV9, the J gene TRBJ2-5, with D possibly matching TRBD2 (6 bases). CDR3 size: 15 residues. Germline loops: CDR1 SGDLS, CDR2 YYNGEE. V gave up 3 bases and J gave up 3 bases, with 15 bases separating them. CDR3 sequence reads: CASSGYRGGEETQYF. The CDR3 nucleotides read TGTGCCAGCAGCGGCTATCGGGGCGGGGAAGAGACCCAGTACTTC.

This clone has ten or more counts. The chain links TRBV4-2 to TRBJ2-5; the match to TRBD2 covers 10 bases. V trimming: 1 base; J trimming: 2 bases; junction bases outside the gene matches: 7. This CDR3 has 17 amino acids. Germline values: CDR1 LGHNA, CDR2 YNFKEQ. The CDR3 region has the DNA TGTGCCAGCAGCCAAGTCGCCAGCGGGGGGGAACAAGAGACCCAGTACTTC. It is translated as CASSQVASGGEQETQYF.

The chain combines TRBV30 with TRBJ2-7; TRBD1 aligns across 9 bases. CDR1 is GTSNPN and CDR2 is SVGIG in the germline V gene (reference sequence). J lost 4 bases, V lost 2 bases, and 3 bases had no gene match. There are 13 residues in the CDR3. The CDR3, as DNA: TGTGCCTGGAGTTTCGACAGGGGGTACGAGCAGTACTTC. Amino acid sequence: CAWSFDRGYEQYF.

The CDR3 DNA reads as TGTGCCAGCAGTGTAGACAGGGGATATGGCTACACCTTC. Encoded protein: CASSVDRGYGYTF. The chain carries TRBV6-5 and TRBJ1-2, with TRBD1 identical over 8 bases. This CDR3 has 13 residues. Germline-derived CDR1 and CDR2 are MNHEY and SVGAGI. Losses at the gene ends were 5 bases for V and 5 bases for J; bases not matched to a gene: 4.

V usage is TRBV14 and J usage is TRBJ2-1; TRBD1 matches 9 bases. The germline CDR1 and CDR2 sequences are SGHDN and FVKESK. This CDR3 is built from 16 residues. Unmatched junction bases numbered 15, after V lost 6 bases and J lost 9 bases. This CDR3 is CASSRTGTGPPGEQFF. The CDR3 region has the DNA TGTGCCAGCAGTAGGACCGGGACAGGGCCCCCCGGTGAGCAGTTCTTC.

V gene TRBV9 combines with J gene TRBJ1-5; D may be TRBD1 (5 bases). The CDR3 is 15 residues long. Germline loops: CDR1 SGDLS, CDR2 YYNGEE. Trimming stripped 0 bases from V and 4 bases from J, with 11 bases between. This CDR3 reads CASSVGTGLNQPQHF. In DNA form, the CDR3 reads TGTGCCAGCAGCGTAGGAACAGGCCTAAATCAGCCCCAGCATTTT.

This sequence joins TRBV5-5 and TRBJ1-2, with D unclear. Trimming left V 0 bases short and J 3 bases short, with 6 bases between. The CDR3 contains 13 residues. CDR1 is SGHKS, CDR2 YYEKEE, per germline (reference sequence). The CDR3 DNA follows: TGTGCCAGCAGCTTGGACGGGGACTATGGCTACACCTTC. Translation gives CASSLDGDYGYTF.

V is TRBV11-3 and J is TRBJ1-1; D is uncertain. Germline loops: CDR1 SGHNT, CDR2 YENEEA. V was clipped by 2 bases and J by 4 bases, with 11 bases between them. The length of the CDR3 is 14 residues. The CDR3 here is CASSLLATSTEAFF. As DNA, the CDR3 is TGTGCCAGCAGCTTACTGGCGACAAGCACTGAAGCTTTCTTT.

This clone was seen just once. The chain joins TRBV6-1 to TRBJ2-5; 8 bases match TRBD2. Germline CDR1 and CDR2: MNHNS and SASEGT. The CDR3 has 13 amino acids. J lost 2 bases, V lost 7 bases, and 3 bases had no gene match. The CDR3 region is CASNIAGQETQYF. The CDR3 DNA sequence: TGTGCCAGCAACATAGCGGGGCAAGAGACCCAGTACTTC.

The V call is TRBV7-3, the J call TRBJ2-7; TRBD2 matches 9 bases. Germline CDR1 and CDR2: SGHTA and FQGTGA. The CDR3 sequence is 15 residues long. J gave up 2 bases and V 5 bases, and 7 bases lay outside the gene matches. The CDR3 bases are TGTGCCAGCAGCCCGTGGGCGGGAGGGGCCTACGAGCAGTACTTC. Protein product: CASSPWAGGAYEQYF. The complete variable domain, with remaining parts taken from reference TRBV7-3 and TRBJ2-7, reads GAGVSQTPSNKVTEKGKYVELRCDPISGHTALYWYRQSLGQGPEFLIYFQGTGAADDSGLPNDRFFAVRPEGSVSTLKIQRTERGDSAVYLCASSPWAGGAYEQYFGPGTRLTVT.

J is TRBJ1-5 and V is TRBV27; D gene unclear. This CDR3 comprises 15 residues. V lost 2 bases to trimming and J lost 0 bases, with 8 bases between them. The V gene's germline CDR1 is MNHEY and CDR2 SMNVEV (reference sequence). The CDR3 protein is CASSLNAVSNQPQHF. DNA of the CDR3: TGTGCCAGCAGTTTAAATGCAGTTAGCAATCAGCCCCAGCATTTT.

The genes are TRBV20-1 and TRBJ1-2; maybe TRBD1 (5 bases). The CDR3 is made up of 11 amino acids. V lost 5 bases and J lost 9, with 13 bases in between. Germline CDR1 reads DFQATT; CDR2 reads SNEGSKA (reference sequence). The CDR3 DNA reads TGCAGTGCTCGGGACTCGGAGAGCTACACCTTC. It is translated as CSARDSESYTF.

The rearrangement joins TRBV4-3 to TRBJ1-5; D possibly corresponds to TRBD1 (5 bases). This CDR3 is built from 15 residues. With 0 bases removed from V and 3 bases from J, the gap between germline ends came to 9 bases. Germline V gene lookup returns CDR1 LGHNA and CDR2 YSLEER. The CDR3: CASSQDRRANQPQHF. In DNA, the CDR3 is TGCGCCAGCAGCCAAGATCGCAGGGCCAATCAGCCCCAGCATTTT.

This rearrangement joins TRBV6-1 to TRBJ1-2, with a tentative D call TRBD1 (5 bases). This CDR3 contains 15 residues. The ends were cut back, 4 bases at V and 4 bases at J, with 16 bases in the middle. CDR1 is MNHNS and CDR2 is SASEGT in the germline V gene. DNA of the CDR3: TGTGCCAGCAGTGGCCGGGACTCCAAGGGCTATGGCTACACCTTC. Protein sequence: CASSGRDSKGYGYTF.

This chain connects TRBV6-5 to TRBJ1-3; no firm D call. Between the trimmed V and J ends, which lost 1 base and 4 bases, there was a span of 5 bases. This CDR3 comprises 13 residues. The V gene's germline CDR1 is MNHEY and CDR2 SVGAGI. CDR3 bases: TGTGCCAGCAGTTACTTGCAGGGAAACACCATATATTTT. Its translation: CASSYLQGNTIYF.